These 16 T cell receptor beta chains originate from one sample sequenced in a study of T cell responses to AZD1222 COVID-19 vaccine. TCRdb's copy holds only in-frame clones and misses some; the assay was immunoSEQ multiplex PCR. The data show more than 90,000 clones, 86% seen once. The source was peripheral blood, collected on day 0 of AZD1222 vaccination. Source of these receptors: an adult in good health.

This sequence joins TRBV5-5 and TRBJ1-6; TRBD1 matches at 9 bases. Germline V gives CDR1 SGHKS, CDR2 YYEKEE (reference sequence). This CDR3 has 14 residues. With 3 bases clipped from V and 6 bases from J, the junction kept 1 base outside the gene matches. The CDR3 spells CASSSGQGNSPLHF. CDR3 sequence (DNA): TGTGCCAGCAGCTCGGGACAGGGTAATTCACCCCTCCACTTT.

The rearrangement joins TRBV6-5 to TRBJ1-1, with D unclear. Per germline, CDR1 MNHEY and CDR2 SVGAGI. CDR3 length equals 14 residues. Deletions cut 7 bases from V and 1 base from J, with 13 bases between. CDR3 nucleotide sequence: TGTGCCAGCACCTTCGGAGGGCCGAACACTGAAGCTTTCTTT. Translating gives CASTFGGPNTEAFF.

CDR3 amino acids: CASRGQGSGNQPQHF. In nucleotides, the CDR3 is TGTGCCAGCAGGGGACAGGGTTCGGGCAATCAGCCCCAGCATTTT. The chain employs TRBV6-6 and TRBJ1-5; 9 bases line up with TRBD1. The junction had 5 bases not matched to a gene; V was cut back by 6 bases and J by 2 bases. There are 15 residues in the CDR3. Germline CDR1 is MNHNY and CDR2 is SVGAGI (reference sequence).

The CDR3, as DNA: TGTGCCAGCAGCCCCCCTCGGTATGGCTACACCTTC. Its translation: CASSPPRYGYTF. The chain recombines TRBV28 with TRBJ1-2; no reliable D call. Trimming shortened V by 6 bases and J by 5 bases, and 10 bases separated the two germline ends. CDR3 length: 12 residues. Germline assignment: CDR1 MDHEN and CDR2 SYDVKM.

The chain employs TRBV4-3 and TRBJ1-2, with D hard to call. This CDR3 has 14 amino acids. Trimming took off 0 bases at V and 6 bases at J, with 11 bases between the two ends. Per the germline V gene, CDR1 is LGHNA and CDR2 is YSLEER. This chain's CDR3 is CASSQDPRQHGYTF. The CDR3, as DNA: TGCGCCAGCAGCCAAGATCCGCGGCAGCATGGCTACACCTTC.

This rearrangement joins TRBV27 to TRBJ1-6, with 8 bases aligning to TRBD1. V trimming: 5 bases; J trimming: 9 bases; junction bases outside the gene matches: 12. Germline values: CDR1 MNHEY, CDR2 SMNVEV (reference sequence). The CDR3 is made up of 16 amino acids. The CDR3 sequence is CASSRPGQGLSSPLHF. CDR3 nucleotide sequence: TGTGCCAGCAGTAGACCCGGACAGGGATTAAGTTCACCCCTCCACTTT.

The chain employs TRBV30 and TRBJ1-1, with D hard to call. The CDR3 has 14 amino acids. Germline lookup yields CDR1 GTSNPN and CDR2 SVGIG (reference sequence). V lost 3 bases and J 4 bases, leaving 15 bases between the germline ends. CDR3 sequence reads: CAWRGKTAPTEAFF. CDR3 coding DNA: TGTGCCTGGAGGGGGAAGACGGCCCCCACTGAAGCTTTCTTT. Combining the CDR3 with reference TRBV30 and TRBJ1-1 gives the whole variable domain SQTIHQWPATLVQPVGSPLSLECTVEGTSNPNLYWYRQAAGRGLQLLFYSVGIGQISSEVPQNLSASRPQDRQFILSSKKLLLSDSGFYLCAWRGKTAPTEAFFGQGTRLTVV.

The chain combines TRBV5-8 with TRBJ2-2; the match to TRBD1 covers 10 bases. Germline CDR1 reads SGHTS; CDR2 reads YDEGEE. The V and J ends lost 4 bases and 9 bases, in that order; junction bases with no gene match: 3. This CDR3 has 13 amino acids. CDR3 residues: CASSRDRGWELFF. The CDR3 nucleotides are TGTGCCAGCAGCCGGGACAGGGGATGGGAGCTGTTTTTT.

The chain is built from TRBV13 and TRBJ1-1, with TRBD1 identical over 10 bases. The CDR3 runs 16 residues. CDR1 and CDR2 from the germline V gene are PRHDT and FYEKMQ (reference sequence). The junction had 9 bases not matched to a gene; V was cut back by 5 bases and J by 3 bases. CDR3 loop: CASSLDRGRADTEAFF. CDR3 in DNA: TGTGCCAGCAGCCTCGACAGGGGGCGCGCGGACACTGAAGCTTTCTTT.

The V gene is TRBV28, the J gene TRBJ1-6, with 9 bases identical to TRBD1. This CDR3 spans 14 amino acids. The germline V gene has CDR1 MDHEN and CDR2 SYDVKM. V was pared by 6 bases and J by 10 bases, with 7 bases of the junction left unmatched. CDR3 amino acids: CASRKQGAHSPLHF. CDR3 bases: TGTGCCAGCAGAAAACAGGGGGCGCACTCACCCCTCCACTTT. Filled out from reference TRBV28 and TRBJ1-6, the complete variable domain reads DVKVTQSSRYLVKRTGEKVFLECVQDMDHENMFWYRQDPGLGLRLIYFSYDVKMKEKGDIPEGYSVSREKKERFSLILESASTNQTSMYLCASRKQGAHSPLHFGNGTRLTVT.

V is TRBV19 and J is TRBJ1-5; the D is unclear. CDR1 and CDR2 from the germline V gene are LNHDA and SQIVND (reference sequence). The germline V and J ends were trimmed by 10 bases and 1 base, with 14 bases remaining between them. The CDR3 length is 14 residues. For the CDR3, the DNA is TGTGCCACCGAAATCGGTGGGAGCAATCAGCCCCAGCATTTT. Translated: CATEIGGSNQPQHF.

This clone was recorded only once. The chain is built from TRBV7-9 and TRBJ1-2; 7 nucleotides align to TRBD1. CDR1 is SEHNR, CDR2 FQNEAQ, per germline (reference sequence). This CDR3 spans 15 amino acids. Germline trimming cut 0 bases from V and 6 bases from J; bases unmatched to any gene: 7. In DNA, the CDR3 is TGTGCCAGCAGCTTAGCGGGCAGGGGGAGAGATGGCTACACCTTC. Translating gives CASSLAGRGRDGYTF. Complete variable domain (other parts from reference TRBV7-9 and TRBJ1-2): DTGVSQNPRHKITKRGQNVTFRCDPISEHNRLYWYRQTLGQGPEFLTYFQNEAQLEKSRLLSDRFSAERPKGSFSTLEIQRTEQGDSAMYLCASSLAGRGRDGYTFGSGTRLTVV.

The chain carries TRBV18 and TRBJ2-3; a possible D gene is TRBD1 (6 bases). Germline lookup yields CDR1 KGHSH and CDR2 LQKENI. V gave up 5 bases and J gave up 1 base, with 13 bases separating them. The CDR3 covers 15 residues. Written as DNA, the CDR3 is TGTGCCAGCTCAACTCGGACAGAGCGCACAGATACGCAGTATTTT. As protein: CASSTRTERTDTQYF.

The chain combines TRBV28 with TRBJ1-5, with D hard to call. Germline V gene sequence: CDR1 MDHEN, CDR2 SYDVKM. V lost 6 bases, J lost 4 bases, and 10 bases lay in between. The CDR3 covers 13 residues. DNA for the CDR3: TGTGCCAGCAGCACGGGTAGGAATCAGCCCCAGCATTTT. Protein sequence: CASSTGRNQPQHF. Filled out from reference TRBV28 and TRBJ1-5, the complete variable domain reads DVKVTQSSRYLVKRTGEKVFLECVQDMDHENMFWYRQDPGLGLRLIYFSYDVKMKEKGDIPEGYSVSREKKERFSLILESASTNQTSMYLCASSTGRNQPQHFGDGTRLSIL.

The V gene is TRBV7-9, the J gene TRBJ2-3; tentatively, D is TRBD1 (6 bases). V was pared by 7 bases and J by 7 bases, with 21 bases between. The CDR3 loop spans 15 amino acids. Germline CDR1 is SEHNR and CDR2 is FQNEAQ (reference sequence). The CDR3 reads CASTLGQGFSNTQYF. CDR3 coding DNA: TGTGCCAGCACCCTGGGCCAGGGGTTTTCGAATACGCAGTATTTT. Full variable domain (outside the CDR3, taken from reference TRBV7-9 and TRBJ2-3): DTGVSQNPRHKITKRGQNVTFRCDPISEHNRLYWYRQTLGQGPEFLTYFQNEAQLEKSRLLSDRFSAERPKGSFSTLEIQRTEQGDSAMYLCASTLGQGFSNTQYFGPGTRLTVL.

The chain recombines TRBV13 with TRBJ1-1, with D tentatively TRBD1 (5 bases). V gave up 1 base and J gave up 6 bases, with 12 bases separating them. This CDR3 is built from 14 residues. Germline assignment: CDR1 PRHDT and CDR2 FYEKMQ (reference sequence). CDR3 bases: TGTGCCAGCAGCTTAGCACTCGGGACCGCTGAAGCTTTCTTT. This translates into CASSLALGTAEAFF.